The 14 T cell receptor beta chains in this list originate from one sample, sequenced in a study of shared clonotypes between healthy human individuals. Data came from immunoSEQ multiplex PCR; TCRdb stores just in-frame clones and leaves some out. Of roughly 720,000 clones detected, about 90% appear once; the ten largest clones hold 34%. Sequences were obtained from memory CD8+ T cells from PBMCs. Subset given: CD45RO+ cells pooled with CCR7-negative TemRA cells. These receptors all stem from a man aged 18-30 years in good health. Some clones in this sample may be carry-over from other donors' samples.

The V gene is TRBV5-1, the J gene TRBJ2-3; perhaps TRBD1 as D (6 bases). Germline V gives CDR1 SGHRS, CDR2 YFSETQ. Trimming took off 2 bases at V and 4 bases at J, with 8 bases between the two ends. The CDR3 runs 13 residues. The CDR3 DNA reads as TGCGCCAGCAGCTTTAACAGGGCAGATACGCAGTATTTT. It translates to CASSFNRADTQYF.

This chain joins TRBV7-3 and TRBJ2-7; D not certain. V shed 5 bases and J shed 2 bases, with 7 bases lying between them. This CDR3 contains 12 residues. Germline lookup yields CDR1 SGHTA and CDR2 FQGTGA. CDR3 sequence (DNA): TGTGCCAGCAGCCCCTCCACCTACGAGCAGTACTTC. Its translation: CASSPSTYEQYF.

The CDR3: CASSLSPSGPQHF. The CDR3 DNA follows: TGTGCCAGCAGCTTGAGTCCCTCGGGGCCCCAGCATTTT. The J gene is TRBJ1-5, the V gene TRBV11-2, with D hard to call. The CDR3 runs 13 residues. CDR1 is SGHAT and CDR2 is FQNNGV in the germline V gene. Trimming took off 3 bases at V and 9 bases at J, with 12 bases between the two ends.

The rearrangement links TRBV27 to TRBJ1-5; tentative D call: TRBD1 (5 bases). Trimming cost V 6 bases and J 2 bases, with 14 bases left between them. CDR1 is MNHEY, CDR2 SMNVEV, per germline (reference sequence). The CDR3 length is 15 residues. The CDR3 DNA sequence: TGTGCCAGCAGAGCCCCGGGGGGGGGCAATCAGCCCCAGCATTTT. This sequence encodes CASRAPGGGNQPQHF.

The chain carries TRBV28 and TRBJ2-5; maybe TRBD1 (5 bases). V dropped 7 bases and J dropped 5 bases, with 23 bases sitting between them. From germline, CDR1 is MDHEN and CDR2 SYDVKM. CDR3 length equals 16 residues. The CDR3 DNA follows: TGTGCCAGCAACCCTCTGGGGCCCGGGTTGGAGGAGACCCAGTACTTC. Protein product: CASNPLGPGLEETQYF.

The rearrangement links TRBV29-1 to TRBJ2-7; 7 bases map to TRBD1. The germline CDR1 and CDR2 sequences are SQVTM and ANQGSEA. V lost 6 bases, J lost 2 bases, and 7 bases stayed unmatched. This CDR3 is built from 13 residues. The CDR3 DNA follows: TGCAGCGTAACCGGACAGGTAGCCTACGAGCAGTACTTC. This gives the protein CSVTGQVAYEQYF.

V usage is TRBV7-8 and J usage is TRBJ1-4; D unclear. This CDR3 has 15 residues. V was pared by 5 bases and J by 3 bases, with 13 bases between. Germline-derived CDR1 and CDR2 are SGHVS and FQNEAQ. The CDR3 sequence: CASSKDRGSNEKLFF. The CDR3 bases are TGTGCCAGCAGCAAAGACCGGGGTTCTAATGAAAAACTGTTTTTT. Together with reference TRBV7-8 and TRBJ1-4, the CDR3 gives the full variable domain: GAGVSQSPRYKVAKRGQDVALRCDPISGHVSLFWYQQALGQGPEFLTYFQNEAQLDKSGLPSDRFFAERPEGSVSTLKIQRTQQEDSAVYLCASSKDRGSNEKLFFGSGTQLSVL.

The chain employs TRBV25-1 and TRBJ2-5; D not resolved. Deletions cut 4 bases from V and 5 bases from J, with 20 bases between. Germline CDR1 MGHDK, CDR2 SYGVNS. This CDR3 has 16 amino acids. CDR3 nucleotides: TGTGCCAGCAGTGTGAGTCGGTCGGTAGTGGGGGAGACCCAGTACTTC. This encodes CASSVSRSVVGETQYF.

J is TRBJ2-4 and V is TRBV7-4; D possibly matches TRBD1 or TRBD2 (5 bases each). Germline V lookup: CDR1 SGHVT, CDR2 SQSDAQ. This CDR3 has 21 amino acids. The V end was cut by 1 base, the J end by 2 bases, with 27 bases between. CDR3 in DNA: TGTGCCAGCAGCTTAGGAGGGTCTGGCGGACACTCGTCGGGATCCAAAAACATTCAGTACTTC. This sequence encodes CASSLGGSGGHSSGSKNIQYF. The variable domain in full, completed from reference TRBV7-4 and TRBJ2-4, reads GAGVSQSPRYKVAKRGRDVALRCDSISGHVTLYWYRQTLGQGSEVLTYSQSDAQRDKSGRPSGRFSAERPERSVSTLKIQRTEQGDSAVYLCASSLGGSGGHSSGSKNIQYFGAGTRLSVL.

This clone was observed once. This chain uses TRBV6-5 with TRBJ1-2; tentative D call: TRBD1 (6 bases). The germline gives CDR1 MNHEY, CDR2 SVGAGI. The CDR3 covers 15 residues. V lost 3 bases and J lost 0, with 11 bases in between. CDR3 nucleotides: TGTGCCAGCAGTTATGGACAGTCTACTAACTATGGCTACACCTTC. Translation gives CASSYGQSTNYGYTF.

The rearrangement joins TRBV7-3 to TRBJ2-2; possibly TRBD2 for D (5 bases). Germline V CDR1 and CDR2: SGHTA, FQGTGA. The CDR3 totals 16 residues. Deletions cut 2 bases from V and 6 bases from J, with 16 bases between. As DNA, the CDR3 is TGTGCCAGCAGCTTAGTCGAGAGGGCCCGGCCCGGGGAGCTGTTTTTT. Its protein product is CASSLVERARPGELFF. Full variable domain (rest looked up from reference TRBV7-3 and TRBJ2-2): GAGVSQTPSNKVTEKGKYVELRCDPISGHTALYWYRQSLGQGPEFLIYFQGTGAADDSGLPNDRFFAVRPEGSVSTLKIQRTERGDSAVYLCASSLVERARPGELFFGEGSRLTVL.

V gene TRBV9 combines with J gene TRBJ2-3; possibly TRBD1 for D (6 bases). There are 13 residues in the CDR3. V was clipped by 3 bases and J by 5 bases, with 10 bases between them. From germline, CDR1 is SGDLS and CDR2 YYNGEE. The CDR3: CASSADRLDTQYF. The CDR3 bases are TGTGCCAGCAGCGCAGACAGGTTAGATACGCAGTATTTT. Full variable domain (missing parts from reference TRBV9 and TRBJ2-3): DSGVTQTPKHLITATGQRVTLRCSPRSGDLSVYWYQQSLDQGLQFLIQYYNGEERAKGNILERFSAQQFPDLHSELNLSSLELGDSALYFCASSADRLDTQYFGPGTRLTVL.

This clone was detected only once. The chain carries TRBV28 and TRBJ1-1; a weak D match, TRBD1 (6 bases). The CDR3 totals 17 residues. Germline V CDR1 and CDR2: MDHEN, SYDVKM. Trimming took 2 bases from V and 2 from J, leaving 18 bases between them. CDR3 bases: TGTGCCAGCAGTTTAATCGGTGGGGGGCCTCTTAACACTGAAGCTTTCTTT. This translates into CASSLIGGGPLNTEAFF.

The V gene is TRBV28, the J gene TRBJ1-4, with 8 positions matching TRBD1. Germline-derived CDR1 and CDR2 are MDHEN and SYDVKM. This CDR3 comprises 16 residues. V shed 6 bases and J 2 bases; nucleotides not matched to a gene: 8. The DNA of the CDR3 is TGTGCCAGCAGGAAGACAGGGGCTAGGACTAATGAAAAACTGTTTTTT. As protein: CASRKTGARTNEKLFF.